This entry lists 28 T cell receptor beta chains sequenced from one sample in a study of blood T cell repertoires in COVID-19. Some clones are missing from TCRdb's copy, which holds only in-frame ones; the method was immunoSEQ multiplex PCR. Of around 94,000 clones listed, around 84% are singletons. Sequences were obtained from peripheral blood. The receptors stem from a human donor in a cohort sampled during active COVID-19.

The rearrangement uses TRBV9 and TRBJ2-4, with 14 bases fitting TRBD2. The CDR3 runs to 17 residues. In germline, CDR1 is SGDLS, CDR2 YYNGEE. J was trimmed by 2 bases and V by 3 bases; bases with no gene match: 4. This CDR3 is CASSDGLAGGTKNIQYF. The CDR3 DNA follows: TGTGCCAGCAGCGATGGACTAGCGGGGGGAACCAAAAACATTCAGTACTTC.

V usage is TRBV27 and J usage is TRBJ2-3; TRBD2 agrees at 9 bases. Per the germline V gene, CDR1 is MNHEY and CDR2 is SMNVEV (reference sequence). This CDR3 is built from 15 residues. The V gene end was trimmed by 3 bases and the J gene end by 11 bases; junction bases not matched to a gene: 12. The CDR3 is CASSLGGAGGSQQYF. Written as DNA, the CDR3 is TGTGCCAGCAGTTTGGGGGGAGCGGGGGGCTCCCAGCAGTATTTT.

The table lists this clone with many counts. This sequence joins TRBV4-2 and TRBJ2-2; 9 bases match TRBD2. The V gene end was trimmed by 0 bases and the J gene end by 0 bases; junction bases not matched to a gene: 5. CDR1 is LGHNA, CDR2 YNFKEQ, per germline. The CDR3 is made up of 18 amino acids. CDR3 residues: CASSQEGPSGANTGELFF. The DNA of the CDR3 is TGTGCCAGCAGCCAAGAGGGACCTAGCGGGGCGAACACCGGGGAGCTGTTTTTT.

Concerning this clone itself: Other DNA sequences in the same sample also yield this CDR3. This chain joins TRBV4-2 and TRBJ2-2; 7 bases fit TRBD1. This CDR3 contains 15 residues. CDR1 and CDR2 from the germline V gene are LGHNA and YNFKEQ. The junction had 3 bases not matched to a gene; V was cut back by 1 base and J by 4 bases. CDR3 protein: CASSQGQGGTGELFF. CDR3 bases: TGTGCCAGCAGCCAAGGACAGGGCGGCACCGGGGAGCTGTTTTTT.

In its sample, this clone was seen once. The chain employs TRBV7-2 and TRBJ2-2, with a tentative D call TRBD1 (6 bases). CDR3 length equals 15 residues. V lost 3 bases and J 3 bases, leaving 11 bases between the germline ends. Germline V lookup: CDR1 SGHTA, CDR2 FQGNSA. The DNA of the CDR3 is TGTGCCAGCAGCTTTCGTCAGGGGCACACCGGGGAGCTGTTTTTT. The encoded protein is CASSFRQGHTGELFF.

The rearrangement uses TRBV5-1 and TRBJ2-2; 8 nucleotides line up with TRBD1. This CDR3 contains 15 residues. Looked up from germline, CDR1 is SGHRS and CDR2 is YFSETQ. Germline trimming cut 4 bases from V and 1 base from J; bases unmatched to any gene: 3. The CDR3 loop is CASSIQGGNTGELFF. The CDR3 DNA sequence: TGCGCCAGCAGCATACAGGGGGGGAACACCGGGGAGCTGTTTTTT. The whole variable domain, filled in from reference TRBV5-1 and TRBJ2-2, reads KAGVTQTPRYLIKTRGQQVTLSCSPISGHRSVSWYQQTPGQGLQFLFEYFSETQRNKGNFPGRFSGRQFSNSRSEMNVSTLELGDSALYLCASSIQGGNTGELFFGEGSRLTVL.

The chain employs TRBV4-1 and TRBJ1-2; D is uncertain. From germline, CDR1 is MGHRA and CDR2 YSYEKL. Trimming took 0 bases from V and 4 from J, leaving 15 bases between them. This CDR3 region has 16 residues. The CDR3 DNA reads TGCGCCAGCAGCCAAGACATCGGCGGTTTTAGCTATGGCTACACCTTC. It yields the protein CASSQDIGGFSYGYTF.

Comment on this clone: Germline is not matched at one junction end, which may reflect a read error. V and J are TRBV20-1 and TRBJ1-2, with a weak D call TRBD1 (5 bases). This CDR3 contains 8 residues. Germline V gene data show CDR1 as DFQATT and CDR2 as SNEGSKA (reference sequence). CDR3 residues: CSASGRHF. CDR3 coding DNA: TGCAGCGCCTCAGGGCGGCACTTC.

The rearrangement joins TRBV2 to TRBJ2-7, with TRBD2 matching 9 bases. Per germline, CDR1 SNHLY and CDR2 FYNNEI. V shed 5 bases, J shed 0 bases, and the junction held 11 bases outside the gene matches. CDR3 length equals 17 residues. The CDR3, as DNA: TGTGCCAGCAGTCTAGAAGCGGGGGGAAAGAGCTCCTACGAGCAGTACTTC. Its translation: CASSLEAGGKSSYEQYF. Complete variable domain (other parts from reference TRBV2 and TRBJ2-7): EPEVTQTPSHQVTQMGQEVILRCVPISNHLYFYWYRQILGQKVEFLVSFYNNEISEKSEIFDDQFSVERPDGSNFTLKIRSTKLEDSAMYFCASSLEAGGKSSYEQYFGPGTRLTVT.

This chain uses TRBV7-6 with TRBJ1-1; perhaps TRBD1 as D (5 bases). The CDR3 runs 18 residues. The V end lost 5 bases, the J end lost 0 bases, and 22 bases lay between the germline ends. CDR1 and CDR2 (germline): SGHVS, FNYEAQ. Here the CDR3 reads CASSPSQGGARVNTEAFF. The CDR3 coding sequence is TGTGCCAGCAGCCCTTCCCAGGGAGGAGCCCGAGTGAACACTGAAGCTTTCTTT.

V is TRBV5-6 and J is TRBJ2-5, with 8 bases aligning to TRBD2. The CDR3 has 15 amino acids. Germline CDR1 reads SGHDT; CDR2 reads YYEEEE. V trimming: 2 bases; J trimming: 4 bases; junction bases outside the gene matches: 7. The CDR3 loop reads CASSFTGGPRETQYF. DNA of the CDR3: TGTGCCAGCAGCTTTACGGGGGGGCCTCGAGAGACCCAGTACTTC. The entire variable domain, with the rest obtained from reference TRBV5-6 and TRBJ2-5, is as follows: DAGVTQSPTHLIKTRGQQVTLRCSPKSGHDTVSWYQQALGQGPQFIFQYYEEEERQRGNFPDRFSGHQFPNYSSELNVNALLLGDSALYLCASSFTGGPRETQYFGPGTRLLVL.

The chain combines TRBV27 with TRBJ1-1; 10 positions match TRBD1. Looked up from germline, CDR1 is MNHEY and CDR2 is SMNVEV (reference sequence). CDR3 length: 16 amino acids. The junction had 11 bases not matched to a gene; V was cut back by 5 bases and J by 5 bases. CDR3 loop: CASSLRQGAVRTEAFF. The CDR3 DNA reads TGTGCCAGCAGTCTCCGACAGGGGGCCGTGAGAACTGAAGCTTTCTTT.

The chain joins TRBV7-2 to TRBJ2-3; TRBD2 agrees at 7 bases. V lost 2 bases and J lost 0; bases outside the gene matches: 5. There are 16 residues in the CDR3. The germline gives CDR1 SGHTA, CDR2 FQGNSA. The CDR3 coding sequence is TGTGCCAGCAGCTTACTAAGCGGGGCGAGCACAGATACGCAGTATTTT. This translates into CASSLLSGASTDTQYF.

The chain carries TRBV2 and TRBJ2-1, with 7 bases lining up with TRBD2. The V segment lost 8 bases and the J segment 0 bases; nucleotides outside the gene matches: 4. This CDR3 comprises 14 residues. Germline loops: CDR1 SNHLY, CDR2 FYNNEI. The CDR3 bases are TGTGCCAGCGCTACGGGGGGCTCCTACAATGAGCAGTTCTTC. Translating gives CASATGGSYNEQFF.

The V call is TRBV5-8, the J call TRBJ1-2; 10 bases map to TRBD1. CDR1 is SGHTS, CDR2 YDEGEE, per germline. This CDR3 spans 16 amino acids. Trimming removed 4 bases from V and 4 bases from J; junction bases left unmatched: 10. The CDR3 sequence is CASSLVGQGDSYGYTF. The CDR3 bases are TGTGCCAGCAGCCTCGTTGGACAGGGGGACAGCTATGGCTACACCTTC.

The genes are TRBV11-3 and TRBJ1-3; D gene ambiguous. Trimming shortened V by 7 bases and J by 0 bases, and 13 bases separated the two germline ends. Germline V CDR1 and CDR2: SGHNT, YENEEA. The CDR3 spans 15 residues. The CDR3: CASTTPWSSGNTIYF. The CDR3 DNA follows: TGTGCCAGCACTACCCCTTGGAGCTCTGGAAACACCATATATTTT.

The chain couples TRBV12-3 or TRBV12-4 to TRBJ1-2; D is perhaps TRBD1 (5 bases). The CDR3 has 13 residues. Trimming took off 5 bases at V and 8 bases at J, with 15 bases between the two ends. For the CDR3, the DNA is TGTGCCAGCAGTGTGGATTGGGGCGTCGGCTACACCTTC. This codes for CASSVDWGVGYTF.

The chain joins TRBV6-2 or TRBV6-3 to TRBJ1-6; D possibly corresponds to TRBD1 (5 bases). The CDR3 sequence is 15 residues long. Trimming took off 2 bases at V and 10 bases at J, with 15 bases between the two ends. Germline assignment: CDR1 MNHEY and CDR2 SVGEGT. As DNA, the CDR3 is TGTGCCAGCAGTTACAGGGGCCGTCTGAGGTCACCCCTCCACTTT. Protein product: CASSYRGRLRSPLHF.

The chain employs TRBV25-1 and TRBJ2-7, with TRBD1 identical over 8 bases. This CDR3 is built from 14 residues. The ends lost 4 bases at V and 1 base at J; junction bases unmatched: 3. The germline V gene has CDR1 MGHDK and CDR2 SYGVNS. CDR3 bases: TGTGCCAGCAGTGTGCAGGGGGCGTCCTACGAGCAGTACTTC. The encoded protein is CASSVQGASYEQYF.

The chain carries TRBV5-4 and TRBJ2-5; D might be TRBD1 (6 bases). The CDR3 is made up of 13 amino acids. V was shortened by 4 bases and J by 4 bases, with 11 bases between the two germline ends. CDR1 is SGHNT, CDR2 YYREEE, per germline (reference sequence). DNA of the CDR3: TGTGCCAGCAGCCCGCCAGGGGTAGAGACCCAGTACTTC. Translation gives CASSPPGVETQYF.

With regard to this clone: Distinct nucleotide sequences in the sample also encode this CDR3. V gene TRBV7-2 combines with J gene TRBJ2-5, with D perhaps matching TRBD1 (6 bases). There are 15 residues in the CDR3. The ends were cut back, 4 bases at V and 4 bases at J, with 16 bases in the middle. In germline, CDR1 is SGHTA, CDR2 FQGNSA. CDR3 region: CASSSTGQPGETQYF. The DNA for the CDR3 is TGTGCCAGCAGCTCCACCGGACAGCCGGGAGAGACCCAGTACTTC. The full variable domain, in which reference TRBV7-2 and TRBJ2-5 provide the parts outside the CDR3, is GAGVSQSPSNKVTEKGKDVELRCDPISGHTALYWYRQSLGQGLEFLIYFQGNSAPDKSGLPSDRFSAERTGGSVSTLTIQRTQQEDSAVYLCASSSTGQPGETQYFGPGTRLLVL.

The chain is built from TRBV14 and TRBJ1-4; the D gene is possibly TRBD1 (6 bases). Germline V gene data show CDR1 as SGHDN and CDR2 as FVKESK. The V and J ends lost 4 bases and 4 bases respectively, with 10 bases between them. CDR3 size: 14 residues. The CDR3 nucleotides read TGTGCCAGCAGCCCGGGACAAATTAATGAAAAACTGTTTTTT. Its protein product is CASSPGQINEKLFF.

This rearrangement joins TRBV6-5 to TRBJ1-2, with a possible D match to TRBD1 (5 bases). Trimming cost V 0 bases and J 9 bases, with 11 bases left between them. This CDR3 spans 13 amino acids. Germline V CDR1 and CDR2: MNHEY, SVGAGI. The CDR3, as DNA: TGTGCCAGCAGTTACTCGTGGGGGGAGAGCTACACCTTC. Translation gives CASSYSWGESYTF.

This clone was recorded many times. CDR3 residues: CASSARHRQAGYTF. The CDR3 region has the DNA TGTGCCAGCAGTGCCCGTCATCGACAGGCCGGCTACACCTTC. J is TRBJ1-2 and V is TRBV25-1; the D gene is possibly TRBD1 (6 bases). Germline-derived CDR1 and CDR2 are MGHDK and SYGVNS. The CDR3 runs 14 residues. V lost 4 bases and J 8 bases, leaving 17 bases between the germline ends.

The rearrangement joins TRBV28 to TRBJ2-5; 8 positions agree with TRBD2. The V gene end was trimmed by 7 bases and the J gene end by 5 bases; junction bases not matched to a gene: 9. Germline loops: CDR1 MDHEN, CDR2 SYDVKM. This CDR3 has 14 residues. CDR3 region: CASTPRGAGETQYF. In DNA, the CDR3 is TGTGCCAGCACCCCGCGGGGGGCAGGGGAGACCCAGTACTTC.

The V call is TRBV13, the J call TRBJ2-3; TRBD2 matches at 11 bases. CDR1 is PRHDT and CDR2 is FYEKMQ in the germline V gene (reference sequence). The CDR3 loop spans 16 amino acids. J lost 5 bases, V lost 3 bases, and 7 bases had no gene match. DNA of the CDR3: TGTGCCAGCAGCTTCCTGACTAGCGGGGATATAGATACGCAGTATTTT. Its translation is CASSFLTSGDIDTQYF. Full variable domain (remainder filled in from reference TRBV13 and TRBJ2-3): AAGVIQSPRHLIKEKRETATLKCYPIPRHDTVYWYQQGPGQDPQFLISFYEKMQSDKGSIPDRFSAQQFSDYHSELNMSSLELGDSALYFCASSFLTSGDIDTQYFGPGTRLTVL.

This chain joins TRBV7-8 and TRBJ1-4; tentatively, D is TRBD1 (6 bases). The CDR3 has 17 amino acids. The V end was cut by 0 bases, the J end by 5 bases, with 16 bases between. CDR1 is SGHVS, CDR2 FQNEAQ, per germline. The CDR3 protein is CASSLAPRGAVNEKLFF. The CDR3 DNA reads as TGTGCCAGCAGCTTAGCGCCTCGGGGGGCTGTGAATGAAAAACTGTTTTTT.

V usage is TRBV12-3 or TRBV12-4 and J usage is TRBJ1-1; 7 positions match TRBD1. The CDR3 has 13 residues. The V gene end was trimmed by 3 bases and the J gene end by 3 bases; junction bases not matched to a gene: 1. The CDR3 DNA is TGTGCCAGCAGTTTCCAGGGGGACACTGAAGCTTTCTTT. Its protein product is CASSFQGDTEAFF.